This is a list of T cell receptor beta chains from one sample in a study of shared clonotypes between healthy human individuals. Produced via immunoSEQ multiplex PCR; TCRdb's table is partial and in-frame only. The table records approximately 2,300,000 clones, 92% of them present only once. Sequenced input: naive CD4+ T cells from PBMCs. The source is a young man in good health. Some clones in this sample may be carry-over from other donors' samples. The CDR3 runs from the conserved cysteine through the conserved F or W. The order of the fields is J gene, V gene, clone size, D gene, CDR3 protein, CDR3 DNA. D genes are given only for firm matches. Size is omitted from some rows. Given values are once, few, many or a class for expanded clones.

>TRBJ2-1|TRBV6-6|.|TRBD2
CASSYPPGLAGVGQFF
TGTGCCAGCAGTTACCCCCCGGGACTAGCGGGAGTTGGGCAGTTCTTC
>TRBJ2-2|TRBV28|.|TRBD2
CASLTFSGRDTGELFF
TGTGCCAGCTTGACTTTTAGCGGGAGAGACACCGGGGAGCTGTTTTTT
>TRBJ2-1|TRBV27|.|TRBD2
CASAWILAGVNEQFF
TGTGCCAGCGCCTGGATACTAGCGGGAGTCAATGAGCAGTTCTTC
>TRBJ2-1|TRBV30|.|.
CAWTVGFDNEQFF
TGTGCCTGGACAGTTGGTTTTGACAATGAGCAGTTCTTC
>TRBJ2-3|TRBV28|.|TRBD2
CASSPSVPSGTTDTQYF
TGTGCCAGCAGTCCCTCAGTGCCTAGCGGAACCACAGATACGCAGTATTTT
>TRBJ2-7|TRBV5-1|.|.
CASSFEGLLYEQYF
TGCGCCAGCAGCTTTGAGGGTCTTCTCTACGAGCAGTACTTC
>TRBJ2-7|TRBV6-5|.|TRBD1
CASTQTGSYEQYF
TGTGCCAGCACCCAGACAGGGTCCTACGAGCAGTACTTC
>TRBJ1-5|TRBV6-1|once|.
CATLTVRNQPQHF
TGTGCCACCTTGACAGTGCGGAATCAGCCCCAGCATTTT
>TRBJ2-1|TRBV14|.|TRBD2
CASSLFGGRGSYNEQFF
TGTGCCAGCAGCCTTTTTGGCGGGAGAGGCTCCTACAATGAGCAGTTCTTC
>TRBJ1-2|TRBV5-5|once|.
CASSLEGRNYGYTF
TGTGCCAGCAGCTTGGAGGGCAGGAACTATGGCTACACCTTC
>TRBJ2-2|TRBV28|.|TRBD1
CASRNRGFGGELFF
TGTGCCAGCAGAAACAGGGGCTTCGGCGGGGAGCTGTTTTTT
>TRBJ2-2|TRBV9|.|.
CASSARGGRNTGELFF
TGTGCCAGCAGCGCTCGAGGGGGGCGAAACACCGGGGAGCTGTTTTTT
>TRBJ2-3|TRBV5-4|.|TRBD1
CASSSGQGRADTQYF
TGTGCCAGCAGCTCGGGACAGGGTAGGGCAGATACGCAGTATTTT
>TRBJ2-6|TRBV10-3|.|.
CAISHLGGVSSGANVLTF
TGTGCCATCAGCCACCTGGGGGGTGTCTCCTCTGGGGCCAACGTCCTGACTTTC
>TRBJ2-1|TRBV2|.|TRBD2
CASRGLAGAGYNEQFF
TGTGCCAGCAGGGGGTTAGCGGGAGCGGGCTACAATGAGCAGTTCTTC
>TRBJ2-3|TRBV9|.|.
CASSVPGTDTQYF
TGTGCCAGCAGCGTCCCAGGGACAGATACGCAGTATTTT
>TRBJ2-7|TRBV19|.|.
CASSIPGSYEQYF
TGTGCCAGTAGTATACCAGGATCCTACGAGCAGTACTTC
>TRBJ1-2|TRBV19|.|.
CASKREPMTNYGYTF
TGTGCCAGTAAGAGGGAACCCATGACTAACTATGGCTACACCTTC
>TRBJ1-1|TRBV29-1|few|.
CSVEETPGTEAFF
TGCAGCGTTGAAGAGACTCCGGGCACTGAAGCTTTCTTT
>TRBJ1-5|TRBV28|.|.
CASSTTGTPNQPQHF
TGTGCCAGCAGTACAACCGGGACACCCAATCAGCCCCAGCATTTT
>TRBJ1-5|TRBV7-2|.|.
CASSRQPSNQPQHF
TGTGCCAGCAGCCGACAGCCTAGCAATCAGCCCCAGCATTTT
>TRBJ1-1|TRBV29-1|.|.
CSVHGRQNTEAFF
TGCAGCGTTCATGGACGCCAGAACACTGAAGCTTTCTTT
>TRBJ1-2|TRBV6-1|once|.
CASSEAFFGTTGYGYTF
TGTGCCAGCAGTGAAGCTTTCTTCGGGACAACGGGCTATGGCTACACCTTC
>TRBJ2-5|TRBV18|.|.
CASSPNYKETQYF
TGTGCCAGCTCACCCAACTACAAGGAGACCCAGTACTTC
>TRBJ2-2|TRBV25-1|.|TRBD2
CASSDVAGGAGELFF
TGTGCCAGCAGTGACGTAGCGGGAGGGGCCGGGGAGCTGTTTTTT
>TRBJ1-5|TRBV2|few|.
CASSEAGQPQHF
TGTGCCAGCAGTGAAGCGGGTCAGCCCCAGCATTTT
>TRBJ1-1|TRBV9|few|.
CASSVVDYTEAFF
TGTGCCAGCAGCGTAGTGGATTACACTGAAGCTTTCTTT
>TRBJ2-1|TRBV9|.|.
CASSVDLSSGEQFF
TGTGCCAGCAGCGTAGATCTCTCCTCGGGTGAGCAGTTCTTC
>TRBJ1-2|TRBV7-9|once|.
CASSSSGGEGHGYTF
TGTGCCAGCAGCTCCTCGGGGGGCGAGGGACATGGCTACACCTTC
>TRBJ1-2|TRBV9|.|.
CASSGASLTGFGYGYTF
TGTGCCAGCAGCGGGGCTTCCCTAACAGGGTTTGGCTATGGCTACACCTTC
>TRBJ1-1|TRBV4-3|few|.
CASSQDTIGHTEAFF
TGCGCCAGCAGCCAAGATACAATAGGGCACACTGAAGCTTTCTTT
>TRBJ2-1|TRBV18|.|TRBD1
CASSRQGGNNEQFF
TGTGCCAGCTCGCGACAGGGGGGTAACAATGAGCAGTTCTTC
>TRBJ1-2|TRBV5-4|.|.
CASSLAGGAFYGYTF
TGTGCCAGCAGCTTGGCGGGCGGTGCCTTCTATGGCTACACCTTC
>TRBJ2-3|TRBV28|.|.
CASGGRGAGDTQYF
TGTGCCAGCGGTGGCCGGGGGGCTGGGGATACGCAGTATTTT
>TRBJ1-1|TRBV27|.|.
CATTNSGGTEAFF
TGTGCCACTACAAACTCTGGCGGCACTGAAGCTTTCTTT
>TRBJ2-7|TRBV18|.|.
CASSPAPGTAFDEQYF
TGTGCCAGCTCACCGGCCCCCGGGACTGCCTTTGACGAGCAGTACTTC
>TRBJ2-6|TRBV5-4|.|.
CASSPGPTGYSGANVLTF
TGTGCCAGCAGCCCTGGGCCAACAGGTTACTCTGGGGCCAACGTCCTGACTTTC
>TRBJ2-7|TRBV28|.|TRBD2
CASFAGQFSGRRYEQYF
TGTGCCAGTTTCGCGGGCCAGTTTAGCGGGAGAAGGTACGAGCAGTACTTC
>TRBJ2-4|TRBV4-3|.|TRBD1
CASSQVSARGGGFDIQYF
TGCGCCAGCAGCCAAGTTTCCGCCCGAGGGGGCGGGTTCGACATTCAGTACTTC
>TRBJ2-1|TRBV19|.|.
CASSIESYNEQFF
TGTGCCAGTAGTATCGAGTCCTACAATGAGCAGTTCTTC
>TRBJ2-7|TRBV29-1|.|.
CSVGGDETSYEQYF
TGCAGCGTGGGCGGAGACGAAACGTCCTACGAGCAGTACTTC
>TRBJ1-4|TRBV7-9|.|.
CASSLHDATNEKLFF
TGTGCCAGCAGCTTACATGATGCAACTAATGAAAAACTGTTTTTT
>TRBJ2-3|TRBV19|.|.
CASSSGDTDTQYF
TGTGCCAGTAGTTCAGGGGACACAGATACGCAGTATTTT
>TRBJ2-3|TRBV29-1|.|.
CSVVSGRTDTQYF
TGCAGCGTAGTAAGCGGTCGCACAGATACGCAGTATTTT
>TRBJ1-3|TRBV5-4|.|.
CASNTGRPSSGNTIYF
TGTGCCAGCAACACGGGACGGCCGTCCTCTGGAAACACCATATATTTT
>TRBJ2-1|TRBV18|.|TRBD2
CASSPSGLAGGYEQFF
TGTGCCAGCTCACCATCAGGACTAGCGGGAGGCTATGAGCAGTTCTTC